Following are 17 T cell receptor beta chains from one sample sequenced in a study of blood T cell repertoires in COVID-19. TCRdb's table, derived via immunoSEQ multiplex PCR, lists solely in-frame clones and lacks some. The sample includes about 58,000 clones, 85% to 90% of them seen just once. Sequencing was done on a sample of peripheral blood. Receptors originate from a man in his fifties or sixties with acute or convalescent COVID-19.

The chain carries TRBV5-5 and TRBJ2-5; 7 positions match TRBD1. From germline, CDR1 is SGHKS and CDR2 YYEKEE (reference sequence). V was pared by 3 bases and J by 5 bases, with 4 bases of the junction left unmatched. CDR3 length equals 13 residues. This CDR3 is CASSYRGRETQYF. In DNA, the CDR3 is TGTGCCAGCAGCTACAGGGGACGGGAGACCCAGTACTTC.

J is TRBJ1-6 and V is TRBV25-1; no clear D. CDR1 MGHDK and CDR2 SYGVNS come from the germline V gene. The CDR3 runs 15 residues. Trimming cost V 3 bases and J 8 bases, with 14 bases left between them. The CDR3 is CASSDRSILDSPLHF. The DNA for the CDR3 is TGTGCCAGCAGTGATCGAAGTATACTGGATTCACCCCTCCACTTT.

The rearrangement links TRBV11-2 to TRBJ2-3; the match to TRBD2 covers 10 bases. CDR1 is SGHAT and CDR2 is FQNNGV in the germline V gene. V lost 5 bases and J lost 5; bases outside the gene matches: 10. There are 16 residues in the CDR3. The CDR3 here is CASSPRASGSIDTQYF. The CDR3 region has the DNA TGTGCCAGCAGCCCAAGGGCTAGCGGGAGTATAGATACGCAGTATTTT.

This clone was seen just once. The chain uses TRBV7-8 and TRBJ2-1, with 11 nucleotides matching TRBD1. The CDR3 is 16 residues long. Unmatched junction bases numbered 7, after V lost 0 bases and J lost 9 bases. Germline values: CDR1 SGHVS, CDR2 FQNEAQ. CDR3 DNA: TGTGCCAGCAGCTTAGCCTCGGGACAGGGGGGCATTGAGCAGTTCTTC. Translated, it gives CASSLASGQGGIEQFF.

The chain links TRBV28 to TRBJ2-5; 10 nucleotides align to TRBD1. CDR1 and CDR2 (germline): MDHEN, SYDVKM. Trimming cost V 5 bases and J 4 bases; bases outside gene matches: 10. CDR3 size: 16 residues. CDR3 bases: TGTGCCAGCAGTCCGAACCGACAGGGGGCTCGAGAGACCCAGTACTTC. Amino acid sequence: CASSPNRQGARETQYF.

This chain connects TRBV19 to TRBJ2-4, with 7 bases fitting TRBD1. The CDR3 sequence is 13 residues long. Germline values: CDR1 LNHDA, CDR2 SQIVND (reference sequence). Trimming took 9 bases from V and 5 from J; bases not matched to a gene: 7. CDR3 loop: CASRRTGENIQYF. CDR3 nucleotide sequence: TGTGCCAGCCGTCGGACAGGTGAAAACATTCAGTACTTC.

Written as DNA, the CDR3 is TGTGCCAGCACCTCAGAGGACGGACAGGAGGCAGGAAACACCATATATTTT. Its translation is CASTSEDGQEAGNTIYF. This rearrangement joins TRBV21-1 to TRBJ1-3; TRBD1 is the table's D call and was not checked against the DNA. TRBV21-1 has pseudogene status. The CDR3 has 17 amino acids.

The DNA for the CDR3 is TGCGCCAGCAGCCAACATGGTCAGGGGGCGGAATCCCCACACTATGGCTACACCTTC. Encoded protein: CASSQHGQGAESPHYGYTF. The chain has TRBV4-1 and TRBJ1-2; the match to TRBD1 covers 8 bases. This CDR3 contains 19 residues. Germline V gives CDR1 MGHRA, CDR2 YSYEKL. V trimming: 2 bases; J trimming: 3 bases; junction bases outside the gene matches: 17.

The gene calls are TRBV10-3 and TRBJ2-2; 8 nucleotides match TRBD1. Trimming cost V 10 bases and J 5 bases; bases outside gene matches: 3. Per germline, CDR1 ENHRY and CDR2 SYGVKD. The CDR3 runs to 12 residues. CDR3 nucleotides: TGTGCCAGCGACAGGGGAACCGGGGAGCTGTTTTTT. Its protein product is CASDRGTGELFF.

The V gene is TRBV28, the J gene TRBJ1-5; TRBD1 agrees at 7 bases. CDR1 and CDR2 (germline): MDHEN, SYDVKM. Trimming removed 5 bases from V and 0 bases from J; junction bases left unmatched: 10. This CDR3 has 17 residues. CDR3 coding DNA: TGTGCCAGCAGTCCTCACCGACAGGGCAATAGCAATCAGCCCCAGCATTTT. Protein: CASSPHRQGNSNQPQHF. The whole variable domain, remainder taken from reference TRBV28 and TRBJ1-5, is DVKVTQSSRYLVKRTGEKVFLECVQDMDHENMFWYRQDPGLGLRLIYFSYDVKMKEKGDIPEGYSVSREKKERFSLILESASTNQTSMYLCASSPHRQGNSNQPQHFGDGTRLSIL.

The V call is TRBV5-1, the J call TRBJ1-1; TRBD1 is a possible D gene (6 bases). The germline V gene has CDR1 SGHRS and CDR2 YFSETQ. V was pared by 4 bases and J by 0 bases, with 10 bases between. There are 14 residues in the CDR3. The CDR3 loop is CASSGGVVNTEAFF. In DNA, the CDR3 is TGCGCCAGCAGCGGGGGCGTAGTGAACACTGAAGCTTTCTTT.

The chain recombines TRBV19 with TRBJ2-3; TRBD2 aligns across 16 bases. Germline CDR1 LNHDA, CDR2 SQIVND (reference sequence). After removal of 4 bases from V and 3 bases from J, the junction contained 22 bases not matched to a gene. This CDR3 is built from 23 residues. In DNA, the CDR3 is TGTGCCAGTAGTACCCCAGCCCCCGGGACTAGCGGGAGGGCCGGAGTTTCGACAGATACGCAGTATTTT. Translating gives CASSTPAPGTSGRAGVSTDTQYF. The whole variable domain, filled in from reference TRBV19 and TRBJ2-3, reads DGGITQSPKYLFRKEGQNVTLSCEQNLNHDAMYWYRQDPGQGLRLIYYSQIVNDFQKGDIAEGYSVSREKKESFPLTVTSAQKNPTAFYLCASSTPAPGTSGRAGVSTDTQYFGPGTRLTVL.

The CDR3 region is CASSPHPPGLNYEQYF. CDR3 nucleotides: TGTGCCAGCAGTCCGCACCCCCCCGGACTAAACTACGAGCAGTACTTC. The chain has TRBV6-2 or TRBV6-3 and TRBJ2-7; tentative D call: TRBD2 (6 bases). From germline, CDR1 is MNHEY and CDR2 SVGEGT. The CDR3 has 16 residues. V was trimmed by 5 bases and J by 3 bases, leaving 20 bases between them.

J is TRBJ1-5 and V is TRBV7-2; D is possibly TRBD1 (6 bases). The germline V gene encodes CDR1 SGHTA and CDR2 FQGNSA. V dropped 5 bases and J dropped 1 base, with 18 bases sitting between them. The length of the CDR3 is 17 residues. The CDR3 coding sequence is TGTGCCAGCAGCCTCGTCTTGGGGGGGGCGAGCAATCAGCCCCAGCATTTT. Protein product: CASSLVLGGASNQPQHF. Full variable domain (missing parts from reference TRBV7-2 and TRBJ1-5): GAGVSQSPSNKVTEKGKDVELRCDPISGHTALYWYRQSLGQGLEFLIYFQGNSAPDKSGLPSDRFSAERTGGSVSTLTIQRTQQEDSAVYLCASSLVLGGASNQPQHFGDGTRLSIL.

The rearrangement joins TRBV5-5 to TRBJ1-1; TRBD1 agrees at 7 bases. CDR1 is SGHKS, CDR2 YYEKEE, per germline (reference sequence). This CDR3 has 16 residues. V dropped 0 bases and J dropped 4; count of bases not matched to a gene: 9. The DNA for the CDR3 is TGTGCCAGCAGCTTGGAGACAGGGATCCGGAGCACTGAAGCTTTCTTT. Amino acid sequence: CASSLETGIRSTEAFF.

Regarding this clone: Additional DNA sequences in this sample encode the identical CDR3. This chain joins TRBV28 and TRBJ1-5; unclear D gene. From germline, CDR1 is MDHEN and CDR2 SYDVKM. The CDR3 contains 12 residues. V was cut by 4 bases and J by 4 bases, with 5 bases left in between. The CDR3 loop is CASSSGNQPQHF. The CDR3 nucleotides read TGTGCCAGCAGTTCGGGGAATCAGCCCCAGCATTTT.

The V and J genes are TRBV9 and TRBJ2-1; TRBD1 agrees at 11 bases. This CDR3 is 14 amino acids long. Unmatched junction bases numbered 11, after V lost 6 bases and J lost 12 bases. The germline V gene encodes CDR1 SGDLS and CDR2 YYNGEE. This chain's CDR3 is CASTGQGALLSQFF. DNA of the CDR3: TGTGCCAGCACCGGACAGGGGGCGCTCCTTTCGCAGTTCTTC. Complete variable domain (other parts from reference TRBV9 and TRBJ2-1): DSGVTQTPKHLITATGQRVTLRCSPRSGDLSVYWYQQSLDQGLQFLIQYYNGEERAKGNILERFSAQQFPDLHSELNLSSLELGDSALYFCASTGQGALLSQFFGPGTRLTVL.